A selection of T cell receptor beta chains follows, all from one sample in a study of T-cell reconstitution after alpha-beta-depleted transplantation in children. One entry per CDR3 protein results from TCRdb running MiXCR on the PCR reads. Of 550,000 to 600,000 distinct CDR3 sequences in the sample, roughly 23% were seen once. This specimen consisted of PBMCs, mostly from graft donor cells, obtained 360 days after TCRalphabeta/CD19-depleted stem cell transplant. The receptors come from a boy under two years old who had a stem cell transplant for acute myeloid leukemia, so the T cells may come from the graft donor. Each CDR3 is given with its conserved first and last residue. The D gene is left open where the match is weak. Clone sizes are given selectively: once, few, many, or a class where the clone is expanded.

>TRBD1|TRBJ1-1|TRBV20-1|few
TGCAGTGCTAGTCCCCAGACAGGGTTAGGCACTGAAGCTTTCTTT
CSASPQTGLGTEAFF
>TRBD1|TRBJ1-6|TRBV7-9|.
TGTGCCAGCAGCTCGGACAGGGTTAATTCACCCCTCCACTTT
CASSSDRVNSPLHF
>.|TRBJ2-2|TRBV27|few
TGTGCCAGCAGTACCTTGGGACCGACGAACACCGGGGAGCTGTTTTTT
CASSTLGPTNTGELFF
>TRBD2|TRBJ2-7|TRBV20-1|many
TGCAGTGCCATCGGGGGGGAATGGCTAGCGGATCAGTACTTC
CSAIGGEWLADQYF
>.|TRBJ2-5|TRBV20-1|.
TGCAGTGCCGATACAGGGTATACTGAGACCCAGTACTTC
CSADTGYTETQYF
>TRBD2|TRBJ2-1|TRBV20-1|few
TGCAGTGCACCCAGACTAGCGGCAAGCTCCTACAATGAGCAGTTCTTC
CSAPRLAASSYNEQFF
>.|TRBJ2-7|TRBV12-3/TRBV12-4|few
TGTGCCAGCAGTTTAGTGACTACCGAGCAGTACTTC
CASSLVTTEQYF
>.|TRBJ1-1|TRBV7-9|.
TGTGCCAGCATCTCTGGACGGGAAGCTTTCTTT
CASISGREAFF
>.|TRBJ2-3|TRBV6-1|many
TGTGCCAGCAGTCCAAGGACACCAGTTCTAGATACGCAGTATTTT
CASSPRTPVLDTQYF
>.|TRBJ2-6|TRBV5-8|.
TGTGCCAGCAGCGCCCTAACAGTGGCTATTGGGGCCAACGTCCTGACTTTC
CASSALTVAIGANVLTF
>.|TRBJ2-5|TRBV25-1|.
TGTGCCAGCAGGAGGTCTCGGGGGCCCTGGCACTTC
CASRRSRGPWHF
>.|TRBJ1-1|TRBV11-2|.
TGTGCCAGCAGCATTGCGTCGGGATTATACACTGAAGCTTTCTTT
CASSIASGLYTEAFF
>.|TRBJ2-5|TRBV20-1|many
TGCAGTGCTAGCCCGGGACCCCAGGGAGAGACCCAGTACTTC
CSASPGPQGETQYF
>.|TRBJ2-5|TRBV13|.
TGTGCCAGCAGCTTTCGAGGGGGGGCCGAGGAGACCCAGTACTTC
CASSFRGGAEETQYF
>.|TRBJ2-2|TRBV20-1|.
TGCAGTGCTGACCGGGACCCTAGGACCGGGGAGCTGTTTTTT
CSADRDPRTGELFF
>.|TRBJ1-5|TRBV28|few
TGTGCCAGCAGTGCTCGGACAGATAGCAATCAGCCCCAGCATTTT
CASSARTDSNQPQHF
>.|TRBJ2-7|TRBV29-1|many
TGCAGCGTTGGAGGCCGAGGTGGGGAGCGCGTCGAGCAGTACTTC
CSVGGRGGERVEQYF
>TRBD1|TRBJ1-4|TRBV29-1|few
TGCAGCGTTCTCGTACTCCGACAGGGGGCAAGTGAAAAACTGTTTTTT
CSVLVLRQGASEKLFF
>.|TRBJ1-5|TRBV21-1|.
TGTGCCAGCAGCAGCGGACAGGGGGGAGCAAGCAATCAGCCCCAGCATTTT
CASSSGQGGASNQPQHF
>.|TRBJ2-4|TRBV25-1|.
TGTGCCAGCAGTGACCCTAGGTTTGAGGGTATTCAGTACTTC
CASSDPRFEGIQYF
>.|TRBJ1-2|TRBV12-3/TRBV12-4|many
TGTGCCAGCAGTTTAAGGGGGGACTATGGCTACACCTTC
CASSLRGDYGYTF
>.|TRBJ2-2|TRBV12-5|.
TGTGCTAGTGGTTTGGGGACATCGAACACCGGGGAGCTGTTTTTT
CASGLGTSNTGELFF
>.|TRBJ1-2|TRBV4-1|many
TGCGCCAGCAGCCAAGATGCGACAGTTGAAACCTTCTATGGCTACACCTTC
CASSQDATVETFYGYTF
>.|TRBJ2-3|TRBV4-3|.
TGCGCCAGCAGCCTCAAGAATACCCCCACGGACCGCACAGATACGCAGTATTTT
CASSLKNTPTDRTDTQYF
>.|TRBJ2-7|TRBV5-1|many
TGCGCCAGCATGGGGCCAGCGGGCTACGAGCAGTACTTC
CASMGPAGYEQYF
>.|TRBJ2-1|TRBV7-2|few
TGTGCCAGCAGCTTAGTCAGGGCTAAGGGTGAGCAGTTCTTC
CASSLVRAKGEQFF
>.|TRBJ2-2|TRBV29-1|many
TGCAGCGTTGTTCCGGGACCCCCAAACACCGGGGAGCTGTTTTTT
CSVVPGPPNTGELFF
>.|TRBJ2-3|TRBV6-1|.
TGTGCCAGCAGTCGACTGGGGACTGGCACAGATACGCAGTATTTT
CASSRLGTGTDTQYF
>.|TRBJ1-4|TRBV20-1|few
TGCAGTGCTAGCACAGGGTTTAATGAAAAACTGTTTTTT
CSASTGFNEKLFF
>TRBD1|TRBJ1-2|TRBV4-1|many
TGCGCCAGCAGCCAAGAGCAGGGGGCGGCCATCTATGGCTACACCTTC
CASSQEQGAAIYGYTF
>TRBD1|TRBJ2-1|TRBV5-1|few
TGCGCCAGCAGCCCCGGGACAGGGAGAGATGAGCAGTTCTTC
CASSPGTGRDEQFF
>.|TRBJ1-1|TRBV29-1|.
TGCAGCGTTGAAGACACATCGAACACTGAAGCTTTCTTT
CSVEDTSNTEAFF
>.|TRBJ2-2|TRBV4-1|.
TGCGCCAGCCTCTGCGTCACCGGGGAGCTGTTTTTT
CASLCVTGELFF
>.|TRBJ2-7|TRBV12-3/TRBV12-4|.
TGTGCCAGCAGTTTAACCGCTGACGAGCAGTACTTC
CASSLTADEQYF
>TRBD2|TRBJ2-3|TRBV5-1|.
TGCGCCAGCAGCGCAACTAGCGGCCCAGATACGCAGTATTTT
CASSATSGPDTQYF
>.|TRBJ1-2|TRBV28|.
TGTGCCAGCAGTCTGTTAGGTGCAACGGCAGGGTTTTATGGCTACACCTTC
CASSLLGATAGFYGYTF
>TRBD2|TRBJ2-7|TRBV20-1|few
TGCAGTGCTCCCGGACTAGCGGGGGGTAACTCCTACGAGCAGTACTTC
CSAPGLAGGNSYEQYF
>TRBD1|TRBJ2-2|TRBV5-1|.
TGCGCCAGCAGTCCGCACGGGACAGGGTTCACCGGGGAGCTGTTTTTT
CASSPHGTGFTGELFF
>.|TRBJ2-1|TRBV24-1|.
TGTGCCACCGGACGGCGGGACAATGAGCAGTTCTTC
CATGRRDNEQFF
>.|TRBJ2-1|TRBV19|.
TGTGCCAGTAGTTATAGCGGCTTTGAGCAGTTCTTC
CASSYSGFEQFF
>.|TRBJ2-1|TRBV3-1|many
TGTGCCAGCAGCCAAGTGCGCGGTTACAATGAGCAGTTCTTC
CASSQVRGYNEQFF
>.|TRBJ1-4|TRBV6-1|.
TGTGCCACTCTCGGGGAGCAGGGAGGGGGTGAAAAACTGTTTTTT
CATLGEQGGGEKLFF
>.|TRBJ2-3|TRBV18|many
TGTGCCAGCTCACCCGACAGAACTAGCACAGATACGCAGTATTTT
CASSPDRTSTDTQYF